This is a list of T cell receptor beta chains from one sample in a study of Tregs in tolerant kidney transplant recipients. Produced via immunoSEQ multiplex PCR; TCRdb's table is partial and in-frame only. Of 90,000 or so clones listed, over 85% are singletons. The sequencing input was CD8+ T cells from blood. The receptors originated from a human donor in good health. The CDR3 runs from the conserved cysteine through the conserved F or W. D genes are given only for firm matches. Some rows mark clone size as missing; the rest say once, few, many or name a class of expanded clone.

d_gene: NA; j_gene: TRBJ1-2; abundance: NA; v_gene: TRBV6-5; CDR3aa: CASSYWEQDNYGYTF; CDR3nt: TGTGCCAGCAGTTACTGGGAACAGGATAACTATGGCTACACCTTC
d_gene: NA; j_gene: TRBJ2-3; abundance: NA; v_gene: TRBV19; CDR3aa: CASSEPGEATDTQYF; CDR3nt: TGTGCCAGTAGTGAACCAGGGGAGGCGACAGATACGCAGTATTTT
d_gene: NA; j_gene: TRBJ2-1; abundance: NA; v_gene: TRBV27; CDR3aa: CASSNSGSYNEQFF; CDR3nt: TGTGCCAGCAGTAATAGCGGCTCCTACAATGAGCAGTTCTTC
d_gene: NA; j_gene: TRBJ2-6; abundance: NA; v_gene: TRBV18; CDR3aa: CASSPSGANVLTF; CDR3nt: TGTGCCAGCTCACCGTCCGGGGCCAACGTCCTGACTTTC
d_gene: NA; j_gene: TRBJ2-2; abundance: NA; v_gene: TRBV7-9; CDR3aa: CASSLVPADTGELFF; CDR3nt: TGTGCCAGCAGCTTAGTTCCGGCGGACACCGGGGAGCTGTTTTTT
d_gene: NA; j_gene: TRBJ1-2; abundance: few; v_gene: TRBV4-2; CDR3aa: CASSENGVLAYGYTF; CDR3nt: TGTGCCAGCAGCGAAAACGGGGTTCTCGCGTACGGCTACACCTTC
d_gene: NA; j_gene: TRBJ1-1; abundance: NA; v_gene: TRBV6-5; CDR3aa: CASSFLGGTEAFF; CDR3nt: TGTGCCAGCAGCTTTTTAGGAGGCACTGAAGCTTTCTTT
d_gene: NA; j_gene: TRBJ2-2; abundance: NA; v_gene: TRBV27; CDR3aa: CASTFTVTNTGELFF; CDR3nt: TGTGCCAGCACTTTTACAGTTACGAACACCGGGGAGCTGTTTTTT
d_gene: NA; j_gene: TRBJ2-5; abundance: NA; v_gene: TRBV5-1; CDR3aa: CASSLARVGVQETQYF; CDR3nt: TGCGCCAGCAGCTTGGCGCGGGTTGGGGTTCAAGAGACCCAGTACTTC
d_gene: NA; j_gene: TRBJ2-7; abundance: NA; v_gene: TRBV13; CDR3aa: CASSGPLYEQYF; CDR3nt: TGTGCCAGCAGCGGACCGTTGTACGAGCAGTACTTC